This TCR beta chain was identified during a study of immunodeficiency (dated by TCRdb to the late 2010s). In the study overall: To search for oligoclonality and VDJ recombination defects, the researchers carried out a repertoire analysis. Broader findings and caveats from the paper: Based on top-100 and total clonotype frequencies, severe oligoclonality showed up in patient CD8+ T cells, whereas patient CD4+ T cells did not show severe oligoclonality. V-J pairing and productive entropy in CD4+ T cells appeared similar in patients and controls. Entropy comparisons showed n=3 (open circles) for patients versus healthy controls; a thymic development effect was only suggested as possible.

CD3+CD4+ T cells were sorted from fresh PBMCs before TCR sequencing. Comment on this clone: Its antigen remains undetermined. Per-nucleotide qualities are absent, and no much larger clonotype sits a single base away.

Genomic DNA was extracted using the QIAamp DNA Blood Mini Kit and was submitted for immunoSEQ repertoire analysis. Multiplex PCR was used to amplify CDR3 regions from a standard amount of genomic DNA template. The PCR products underwent sequencing on an Illumina platform. The authors' analysis ran thus. Alignment of sequences was done against a reference, and the V, D and J gene definitions came from IMGT. To get rid of PCR and sequencing errors, closely related sequences were merged using a nearest-neighbor clustering algorithm. V, D and J usage in productive unique and total sequences was analyzed using ImmunoSEQ Analyzer tools and R version 3.6.1. This is the immuneACCESS table as TCRdb keeps it, with only in-frame sequences that have V and J called. A part of the clones is gone; compared with another copy, unresolved V genes explain less than half, and the rest is unexplained. The V and J calls and clone size are taken from that table; D and trimming were inferred from the DNA. The sample data list about 3,900 clones, and under 95% of these were observed just once. Roughly 4% of the sample comes from the top ten.

Sequenced material: CD4+ T cells from blood. The TCR comes from a human donor in good health.

The encoded CDR3 is CASSSTSGYSYEQYF. The nucleotide sequence is TGTGCCAGCAGCAGTACTAGCGGATACTCCTACGAGCAGTACTTC. The chain is encoded by TRBV6-6 joined to TRBJ2-7; a stretch of 8 junction bases matches TRBD2. As encoded in the germline V gene (reference sequence), CDR1 is MNHNY while CDR2 is SVGAGI. From the cysteine through the phenylalanine, the CDR3 covers 15 amino acids. The kept DNA is CDR3 alone, 45 bases in frame from the first base. V has 6 bases trimmed and J has 0 bases trimmed; junction bases matching no gene number 7.